These 22 T cell receptor beta chains share one sample of origin, sequenced in a study of blood T cell repertoires in COVID-19. Sequencing was performed with immunoSEQ multiplex PCR; in TCRdb, only in-frame clones are kept and a portion is missing. The sample includes some 230,000 clones, 75% to 85% of them seen just once. The specimen sequenced was peripheral blood. These receptors all stem from an elderly woman with COVID-19, enrolled during active disease.

The chain carries TRBV6-5 and TRBJ1-6; perhaps TRBD1 as D (5 bases). Germline lookup yields CDR1 MNHEY and CDR2 SVGAGI. The CDR3 loop spans 15 amino acids. The V end lost 0 bases, the J end lost 8 bases, and 11 bases lay between the germline ends. The CDR3: CASSYSGQAYSPLHF. The CDR3 nucleotides read TGTGCCAGCAGTTACTCGGGGCAGGCGTATTCACCCCTCCACTTT.

A single count supports this clone. This chain uses TRBV7-9 with TRBJ1-2; no clear D gene. V dropped 6 bases and J dropped 8 bases, with 10 bases sitting between them. The CDR3 loop spans 11 amino acids. Germline V CDR1 and CDR2: SEHNR, FQNEAQ (reference sequence). CDR3 loop: CASSSGSGYTF. Here the CDR3 DNA reads TGTGCCAGCAGTTCCGGGAGCGGCTACACCTTC.

The genes are TRBV11-2 and TRBJ2-5; 7 positions match TRBD1. The CDR3 covers 13 residues. Germline CDR1 is SGHAT and CDR2 is FQNNGV. After removal of 5 bases from V and 4 bases from J, the junction contained 4 bases not matched to a gene. The CDR3 loop is CASSHRGVETQYF. CDR3 sequence (DNA): TGTGCCAGCAGCCACAGGGGCGTAGAGACCCAGTACTTC.

This rearrangement joins TRBV30 to TRBJ1-2; D is unclear. This CDR3 comprises 15 residues. Germline-derived CDR1 and CDR2 are GTSNPN and SVGIG (reference sequence). V shed 2 bases and J shed 1 base, with 14 bases lying between them. As DNA, the CDR3 is TGTGCCTGGAGTTGGCCAGAACAATTTAACTATGGCTACACCTTC. Translating it yields CAWSWPEQFNYGYTF.

The chain has TRBV6-6 and TRBJ1-2, with D perhaps matching TRBD1 (5 bases). This CDR3 has 15 amino acids. Trimming cost V 6 bases and J 2 bases, with 16 bases left between them. Germline V lookup: CDR1 MNHNY, CDR2 SVGAGI (reference sequence). The CDR3 spells CASRWGGTDNYGYTF. DNA for the CDR3: TGTGCCAGCAGATGGGGCGGAACGGACAACTATGGCTACACCTTC.

The CDR3 loop is CASSSAKGRSSYEQYF. The CDR3 DNA follows: TGTGCCAGCAGCTCGGCCAAGGGGAGGAGCTCCTACGAGCAGTACTTC. V is TRBV11-2 and J is TRBJ2-7; weak D call: TRBD2 (6 bases). Between the trimmed V and J ends, which lost 4 bases and 0 bases, there was a span of 16 bases. The length of the CDR3 is 16 residues. CDR1 is SGHAT, CDR2 FQNNGV, per germline.

The chain recombines TRBV6-6 with TRBJ2-7, with 8 bases fitting TRBD1. The germline V gene encodes CDR1 MNHNY and CDR2 SVGAGI (reference sequence). The CDR3 is 16 residues long. V dropped 2 bases and J dropped 0; count of bases not matched to a gene: 6. The CDR3 region is CASSYRPQGASYEQYF. For the CDR3, the DNA is TGTGCCAGCAGTTACCGCCCGCAGGGGGCCTCCTACGAGCAGTACTTC.

This chain links TRBV27 with TRBJ1-2, with TRBD1 matching over 9 bases. The germline gives CDR1 MNHEY, CDR2 SMNVEV (reference sequence). The CDR3 consists of 14 residues. V lost 4 bases to trimming and J lost 4 bases; unmatched junction nucleotides: 4. The CDR3 DNA follows: TGTGCCAGCAGTTCCTGGGACAGGGTCTATGGCTACACCTTC. Protein sequence: CASSSWDRVYGYTF.

The V and J genes are TRBV12-3 or TRBV12-4 and TRBJ1-1; D is uncertain. The V and J ends lost 9 bases and 12 bases respectively, with 17 bases between them. The CDR3 is 11 residues long. The CDR3 DNA is TGTGCCAGTCGGTCACTTTCCCAATCTTTCTTT. Residues: CASRSLSQSFF.

The chain is built from TRBV19 and TRBJ2-7; 9 nucleotides agree with TRBD1. Trimming removed 5 bases from V and 5 bases from J; junction bases left unmatched: 13. Germline V gene lookup returns CDR1 LNHDA and CDR2 SQIVND (reference sequence). The length of the CDR3 is 16 residues. CDR3 bases: TGTGCCAGTAGTCCCTCAGACAGGGGGACCGTCCACGAGCAGTACTTC. It specifies CASSPSDRGTVHEQYF.

The chain links TRBV7-9 to TRBJ1-3; TRBD1 might be the D (5 bases). The CDR3 contains 15 residues. Germline values: CDR1 SEHNR, CDR2 FQNEAQ (reference sequence). The V gene lost 5 bases and the J gene lost 0 bases, with 11 bases spanning the gap. Here the CDR3 reads CASSTRTLSGNTIYF. CDR3 in DNA: TGTGCCAGCAGCACGAGGACACTCTCTGGAAACACCATATATTTT.

The rearrangement uses TRBV5-3 and TRBJ2-7, with 9 bases lining up with TRBD1. TRBV5-3 is an open reading frame, and its role is uncertain. The CDR3 covers 13 residues. Trimming cost V 10 bases and J 5 bases; bases outside gene matches: 10. CDR3 region: CAPRGTGFHEQYF. DNA of the CDR3: TGTGCCCCCAGGGGGACAGGGTTCCACGAGCAGTACTTC.

The CDR3 coding sequence is TGTGCCAGCTCACCGACAAGGGAACGGACAGTGGATGGCTACACCTTC. Its translation: CASSPTRERTVDGYTF. The chain recombines TRBV18 with TRBJ1-2; maybe TRBD1 (6 bases). This CDR3 has 16 residues. Germline CDR1 KGHSH, CDR2 LQKENI. With 3 bases removed from V and 6 bases from J, the gap between germline ends came to 20 bases.

The rearrangement links TRBV7-2 to TRBJ1-2; D uncertain. This CDR3 comprises 12 residues. Trimming stripped 3 bases from V and 6 bases from J, with 8 bases between. Looked up from germline, CDR1 is SGHTA and CDR2 is FQGNSA. CDR3 in DNA: TGTGCCAGCAGCTTGCCTAGCCATGGCTACACCTTC. This translates into CASSLPSHGYTF.

This clone was recorded a few times. The chain joins TRBV2 to TRBJ1-2, with D maybe TRBD1 (6 bases). Trimming left V 6 bases short and J 8 bases short, with 13 bases between. This CDR3 region has 12 residues. CDR1 is SNHLY, CDR2 FYNNEI, per germline. The CDR3 DNA is TGTGCCAGCAGGCCCGGACAGAGCGGCTACACCTTC. Its protein is CASRPGQSGYTF.

This rearrangement joins TRBV6-5 to TRBJ1-3; perhaps TRBD1 as D (6 bases). Trimming left V 7 bases short and J 3 bases short, with 13 bases between. This CDR3 comprises 14 residues. CDR1 and CDR2 (germline): MNHEY, SVGAGI. CDR3 loop: CASISATGGNTIYF. The CDR3 nucleotides are TGTGCCAGCATATCTGCGACAGGTGGAAACACCATATATTTT.

The chain carries TRBV30 and TRBJ2-3; 9 bases fit TRBD2. The CDR3 sequence is 14 residues long. V shed 7 bases, J shed 3 bases, and the junction held 8 bases outside the gene matches. Looked up from germline, CDR1 is GTSNPN and CDR2 is SVGIG (reference sequence). CDR3: CAFSLAGNTDTQYF. CDR3 coding DNA: TGTGCCTTCTCCCTAGCGGGGAATACAGATACGCAGTATTTT.

The chain is built from TRBV14 and TRBJ2-1, with D perhaps TRBD2 (7 bases). The germline V gene has CDR1 SGHDN and CDR2 FVKESK. V lost 4 bases, J lost 7 bases, and 17 bases lay in between. This CDR3 has 15 amino acids. The CDR3 protein is CASSPLEGGGNEQFF. The DNA of the CDR3 is TGTGCCAGCAGCCCGTTGGAGGGAGGGGGTAATGAGCAGTTCTTC. The full variable domain, in which reference TRBV14 and TRBJ2-1 provide the parts outside the CDR3, is EAGVTQFPSHSVIEKGQTVTLRCDPISGHDNLYWYRRVMGKEIKFLLHFVKESKQDESGMPNNRFLAERTGGTYSTLKVQPAELEDSGVYFCASSPLEGGGNEQFFGPGTRLTVL.

This chain links TRBV29-1 with TRBJ1-3, with 9 bases lining up with TRBD1. Germline V lookup: CDR1 SQVTM, CDR2 ANQGSEA. Germline trimming cut 6 bases from V and 5 bases from J; bases unmatched to any gene: 5. This CDR3 spans 13 amino acids. The CDR3 DNA reads as TGCAGCGTCCCGGACAGGGGAAGAAACACCATATATTTT. It specifies CSVPDRGRNTIYF.

The chain links TRBV18 to TRBJ1-5, with D perhaps matching TRBD1 (6 bases). Germline V lookup: CDR1 KGHSH, CDR2 LQKENI. This CDR3 comprises 17 residues. V was clipped by 3 bases and J by 1 base, with 16 bases between them. CDR3 sequence (DNA): TGTGCCAGCTCACCCACAACGATACAGGGAAGCAATCAGCCCCAGCATTTT. Translation gives CASSPTTIQGSNQPQHF.

This clone was seen a few times. The rearrangement joins TRBV27 to TRBJ1-1; the D gene is possibly TRBD1 (5 bases). V was trimmed by 9 bases and J by 0 bases, leaving 11 bases between them. CDR1 and CDR2 (germline): MNHEY, SMNVEV (reference sequence). The CDR3 runs 13 residues. CDR3: CASSQAMNTEAFF. CDR3 DNA sequence: TGTGCCAGTTCACAGGCTATGAACACTGAAGCTTTCTTT.

This chain joins TRBV5-1 and TRBJ1-5; 7 nucleotides agree with TRBD1. Losses at the gene ends were 0 bases for V and 6 bases for J; bases not matched to a gene: 3. The CDR3 has 14 amino acids. Germline CDR1 is SGHRS and CDR2 is YFSETQ. Here the CDR3 reads CASSLGGGVQPQHF. In DNA form, the CDR3 reads TGCGCCAGCAGCTTGGGAGGGGGCGTTCAGCCCCAGCATTTT.